The present entry profiles one TCR beta chain with its context. The antigen remains unidentified. A single record per CDR3 protein comes from TCRdb applying MiXCR to the 5' RACE reads. In the table there are about 250,000 distinct CDR3 sequences, 15% of which are singletons. This sample stems from a study of T-cell memory formation after mild COVID-19. Study in general: TCR clusters were mostly donor specific.

Study-wide points: CD8+ contracting clones occupied EMRA, while CD4+ ones occupied mainly CM and EM. CD4/CD8 balance characterized clones contracting day 15 to 85, and CD4+ skew characterized later expanders. Proof of SARS-CoV-2 specificity was absent for the second-wave clones that crested on day 37.

This CDR3 region has 14 residues. The germline gives CDR1 MNHEY, CDR2 SVGEGT. V lost 2 bases, J lost 7 bases, and 12 bases lay in between. What was sequenced was PBMCs or a T cell subset sorted from them (not recorded which). This rearrangement joins TRBV6-2 or TRBV6-3 to TRBJ2-4; no reliable D call. This sequence originates from an adult woman who had mild COVID-19 (a few samples of this study predate the infection). Cell type and time point are not known. The chain's CDR3 is CASSYRVIMNIQYF. The CDR3 DNA reads TGTGCCAGCAGTTACAGGGTCATCATGAACATTCAGTACTTC.